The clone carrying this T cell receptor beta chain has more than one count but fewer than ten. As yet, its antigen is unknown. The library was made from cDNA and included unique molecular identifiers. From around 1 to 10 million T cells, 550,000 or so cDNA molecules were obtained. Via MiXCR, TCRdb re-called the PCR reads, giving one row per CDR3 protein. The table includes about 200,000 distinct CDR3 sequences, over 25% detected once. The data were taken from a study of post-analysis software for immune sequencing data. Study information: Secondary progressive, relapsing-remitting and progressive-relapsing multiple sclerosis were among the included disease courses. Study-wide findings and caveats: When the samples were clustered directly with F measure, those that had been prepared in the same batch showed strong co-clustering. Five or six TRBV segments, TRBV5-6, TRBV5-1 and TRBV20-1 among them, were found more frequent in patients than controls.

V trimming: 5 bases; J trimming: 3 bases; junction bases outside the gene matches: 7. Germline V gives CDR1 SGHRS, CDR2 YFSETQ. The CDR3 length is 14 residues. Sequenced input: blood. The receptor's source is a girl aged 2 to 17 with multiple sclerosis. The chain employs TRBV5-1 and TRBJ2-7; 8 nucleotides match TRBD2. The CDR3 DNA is TGCGCCAGCAGTTTGTCCGGGAGGGTCTACGAGCAGTACTTC. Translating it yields CASSLSGRVYEQYF.